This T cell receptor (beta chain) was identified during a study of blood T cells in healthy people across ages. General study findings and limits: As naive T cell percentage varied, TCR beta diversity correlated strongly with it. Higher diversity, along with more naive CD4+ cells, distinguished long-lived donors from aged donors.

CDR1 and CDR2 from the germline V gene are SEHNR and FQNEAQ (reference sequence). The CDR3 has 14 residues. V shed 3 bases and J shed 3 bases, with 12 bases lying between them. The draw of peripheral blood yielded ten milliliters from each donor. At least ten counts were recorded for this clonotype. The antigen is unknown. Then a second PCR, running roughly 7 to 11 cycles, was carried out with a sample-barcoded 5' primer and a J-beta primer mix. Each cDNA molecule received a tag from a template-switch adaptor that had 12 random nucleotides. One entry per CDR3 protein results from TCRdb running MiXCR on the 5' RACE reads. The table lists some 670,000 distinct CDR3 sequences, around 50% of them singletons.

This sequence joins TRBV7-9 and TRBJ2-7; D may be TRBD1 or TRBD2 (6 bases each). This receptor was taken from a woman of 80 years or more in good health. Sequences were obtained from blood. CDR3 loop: CASSFGGRGYEQYF. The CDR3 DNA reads TGTGCCAGCAGCTTCGGGGGCCGAGGCTACGAGCAGTACTTC.